This TCR beta chain comes out of a study of T cell responses to AZD1222 COVID-19 vaccine (dated by TCRdb to about 2021). With regard to the full study: AZD1222 recipients with second doses at about 4 weeks or about 12 weeks were pooled, because spike-specific TCR depth and breadth did not differ between schedules. TCR sequencing was performed for about 250 trial participants, of whom about 210 were given two doses of AZD1222 and some 25 were given two doses of MenACWY control vaccine. Trial participants were enrolled into age subgroups of 18-55, 56-69 and 70-plus years, which contained around 150, 29 and 61 TCR-sequenced participants, respectively.

Broader findings and caveats from the paper: Conclusions about previously exposed vaccinees are limited, since just five or six AZD1222 recipients were seropositive for SARS-CoV-2 at baseline. Participants were mostly white British, with more females than males. The authors suggested clonal diversity may have been underestimated. CD4 TCRs associated with the vaccine covered the entire spike protein, and the dominant responses were in regions 160-218 and 743-854. Because no day 14 peak-response samples were available, repertoires were characterized only after the peak T cell response. In the small 56-69-year group, the increase in depth fell short of significance, most likely because of low power. Spike-specific TCR breadth and depth rose significantly after two AZD1222 doses compared with day 0 and with MenACWY recipients. Reportedly, close to half of the unique spike-specific TCRs recognized epitopes lying outside the regions that are mutated in the B.1.351 and B.1.1.7 variants.

A word on this clone: The antigen this receptor binds is unknown. It has no much larger one-base neighbor in the sample; base qualities were not kept.

The CDR3 regions of human TCRbeta chains were subjected to immunosequencing. The published analysis was carried out like this. TCRs in the repertoires were compared against a reference library of SARS-CoV-2-specific TCRs that had been generated with the MIRA antigen-specificity platform. Breadth was defined as the fraction of unique TCRs that were SARS-CoV-2-associated, and depth was defined as the fraction of total T cells that were SARS-CoV-2-associated. Each spike-specific TCR was assigned to its reactive spike region and to a CD4 or CD8 class using the MIRA data. Log10-transformed breadth and depth values were compared by one-way ANOVA with Sidak's multiple comparisons tests. TCRdb holds this immuneACCESS table with in-frame rearrangements only. Some clones are missing; in checked studies, unresolved V genes explain under half, and the rest has no known cause. For V, J and clone size, that table is used; D and trimming come from the DNA. The sample contains fewer than 100,000 clones, 70% to 90% of them found a single time. Around 21% of the sample rests with the top ten.

What this sample's time point label stands for: baseline before first vaccination. Vaccinee samples were obtained from the UK trials COV001 and COV002, which included a single-blind randomized controlled phase 2/3 trial of AZD1222 (ChAdOx1 nCoV-19) in healthy adults. For TCRbeta chain sequencing, PBMC samples were collected from trial participants at day 0 and at day 28 after the second dose. Deletion took 6 bases off V and 0 bases off J, with a span of 12 bases between the germline ends. From its cysteine to its phenylalanine, the CDR3 spans 14 amino acids. Only the CDR3 DNA stays, 42 bases, in frame from base 1. Via the germline V gene, CDR1 is MNHEY and CDR2 SVGAGI.

The chain couples TRBV6-5 to TRBJ2-7; the D gene is not confidently resolved. The clonotype comes from an adult in good health. Sequences were derived from peripheral blood, sampled on day 0 of AZD1222 vaccination. The CDR3 region reads CASSAGLTSYEQYF. In nucleotides, the sequence is TGTGCCAGCAGCGCCGGGCTTACCTCCTACGAGCAGTACTTC.